The 8 T cell receptor beta chains below all came from one sample that was sequenced in a study of CD8+CD57+ T cells in acquired aplastic anemia. It was genomic DNA that served as the template for profiling TCR beta VDJ and CDR3. MiXCR, applied by TCRdb to the reads, yields one record per CDR3 protein. The repertoire holds some 280,000 distinct CDR3 sequences, with around 60% as singletons. Material: sorted CD4+, CD8+, or CD8+CD57+ T cells (not recorded which) from PBMCs. The receptors were gathered from a human donor with severe aplastic anemia or a healthy control (not recorded which).

The rearrangement joins TRBV7-9 to TRBJ2-5; weak D call: TRBD2 (6 bases). The CDR3 totals 15 residues. Germline V gene lookup returns CDR1 SEHNR and CDR2 FQNEAQ (reference sequence). V was pared by 5 bases and J by 2 bases, with 15 bases between. The DNA of the CDR3 is TGTGCCAGCAGCAACCCTAGCGTACAGCAAGAGACCCAGTACTTC. The encoded protein is CASSNPSVQQETQYF.

This chain links TRBV7-8 with TRBJ2-2; TRBD2 is a possible D gene (5 bases). The germline V gene has CDR1 SGHVS and CDR2 FQNEAQ. This CDR3 has 13 residues. The germline V and J ends were trimmed by 4 bases and 4 bases, with 7 bases remaining between them. The CDR3 region has the DNA TGTGCCAGCAGCTCGACTACCACCGGGGAGCTGTTTTTT. Translation: CASSSTTTGELFF.

Only a few counts were recorded for this clonotype. The genes are TRBV10-3 and TRBJ2-7; tentatively, D is TRBD2 (6 bases). Germline V gene data show CDR1 as ENHRY and CDR2 as SYGVKD. The CDR3 is 12 residues long. V lost 8 bases to trimming and J lost 3 bases, with 11 bases between them. CDR3 in DNA: TGTGCCATCGCCAGGGAGGACTACGAGCAGTACTTC. Translated, it gives CAIAREDYEQYF.

The chain is built from TRBV10-3 and TRBJ1-2; TRBD1 agrees at 9 bases. The CDR3 contains 14 residues. The trim removed 3 bases at V and 5 bases at J, leaving 4 bases unmatched. From germline, CDR1 is ENHRY and CDR2 SYGVKD. CDR3 region: CAISDTGGRYGYTF. The CDR3 bases are TGTGCCATCAGTGACACAGGGGGCAGGTATGGCTACACCTTC.

The chain uses TRBV19 and TRBJ2-3, with TRBD1 identical over 8 bases. V was clipped by 9 bases and J by 3 bases; unmatched bases: 8. The CDR3 sequence is 14 residues long. The germline V gene encodes CDR1 LNHDA and CDR2 SQIVND (reference sequence). Here the CDR3 reads CASLRRTGTDTQYF. The CDR3 coding sequence is TGTGCCAGCCTACGAAGGACAGGGACAGATACGCAGTATTTT. The full variable domain, completed using reference TRBV19 and TRBJ2-3, is DGGITQSPKYLFRKEGQNVTLSCEQNLNHDAMYWYRQDPGQGLRLIYYSQIVNDFQKGDIAEGYSVSREKKESFPLTVTSAQKNPTAFYLCASLRRTGTDTQYFGPGTRLTVL.

J is TRBJ2-2 and V is TRBV7-9; D is undetermined. Germline V gene sequence: CDR1 SEHNR, CDR2 FQNEAQ (reference sequence). The CDR3 has 14 residues. V gave up 8 bases and J gave up 6 bases, with 16 bases separating them. The CDR3 sequence is CASPASFISGELFF. The CDR3 coding sequence is TGTGCCAGCCCGGCATCCTTTATCTCCGGGGAGCTGTTTTTT.

The chain links TRBV24-1 to TRBJ2-3, with D maybe TRBD1 (5 bases). The CDR3 has 15 amino acids. Germline lookup yields CDR1 KGHDR and CDR2 SFDVKD. V lost 3 bases and J 2 bases, leaving 11 bases between the germline ends. In nucleotides, the CDR3 is TGTGCCACCAGTGATCTAGACAGCCTCACAGATACGCAGTATTTT. This codes for CATSDLDSLTDTQYF.

The table lists this clonotype with a few counts. This chain links TRBV24-1 with TRBJ2-5; 12 positions match TRBD2. The V gene's germline CDR1 is KGHDR and CDR2 SFDVKD. After removal of 1 base from V and 4 bases from J, the junction contained 3 bases not matched to a gene. The CDR3 is 16 residues long. The CDR3 DNA reads TGTGCCACCAGTGATTTTGTACTAGCGGGAGGAGAGACCCAGTACTTC. Translated: CATSDFVLAGGETQYF.